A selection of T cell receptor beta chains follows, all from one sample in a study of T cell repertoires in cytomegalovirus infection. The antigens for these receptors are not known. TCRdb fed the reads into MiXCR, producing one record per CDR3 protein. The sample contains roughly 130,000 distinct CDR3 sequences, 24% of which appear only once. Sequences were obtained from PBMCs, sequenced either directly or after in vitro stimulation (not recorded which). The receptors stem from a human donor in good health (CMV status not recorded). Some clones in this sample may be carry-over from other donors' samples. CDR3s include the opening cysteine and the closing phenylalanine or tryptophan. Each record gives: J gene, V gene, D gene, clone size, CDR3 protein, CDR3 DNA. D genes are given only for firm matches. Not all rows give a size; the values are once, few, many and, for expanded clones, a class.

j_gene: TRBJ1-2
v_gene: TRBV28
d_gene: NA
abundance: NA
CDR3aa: CATQTGGGYGYTF
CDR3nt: TGTGCCACCCAGACGGGGGGAGGCTATGGCTACACCTTC

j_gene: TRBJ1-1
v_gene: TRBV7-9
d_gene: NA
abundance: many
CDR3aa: CASSVNTEAFF
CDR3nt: TGTGCCAGCAGCGTGAACACTGAAGCTTTCTTT

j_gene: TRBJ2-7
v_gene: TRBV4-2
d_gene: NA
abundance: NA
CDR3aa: CASSQVQGNYYEQYF
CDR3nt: TGTGCCAGCAGCCAAGTACAGGGAAATTATTACGAGCAGTACTTC

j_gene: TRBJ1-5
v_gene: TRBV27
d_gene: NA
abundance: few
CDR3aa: CASKSSSSNQPQHF
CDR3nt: TGTGCCAGCAAATCAAGTAGTAGCAATCAGCCCCAGCATTTT

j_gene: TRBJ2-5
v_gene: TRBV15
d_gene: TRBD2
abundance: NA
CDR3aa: CATSRDLAGDLETQYF
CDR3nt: TGTGCCACCAGCAGAGACCTAGCGGGAGATCTAGAGACCCAGTACTTC

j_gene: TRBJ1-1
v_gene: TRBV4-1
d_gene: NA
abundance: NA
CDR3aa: CASSQAVSLGAFF
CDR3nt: TGCGCCAGCAGCCAAGCTGTTAGCCTCGGAGCTTTCTTT

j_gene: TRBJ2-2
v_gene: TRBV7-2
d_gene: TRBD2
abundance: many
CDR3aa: CASSLQGGRNTGELFF
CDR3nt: TGTGCCAGCAGCTTACAGGGCGGGAGAAACACCGGGGAGCTGTTTTTT

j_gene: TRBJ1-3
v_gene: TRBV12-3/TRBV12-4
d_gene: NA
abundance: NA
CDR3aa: CASSPGTRSSGNTIYF
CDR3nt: TGTGCCAGCAGTCCCGGGACACGGAGCTCTGGAAACACCATATATTTT

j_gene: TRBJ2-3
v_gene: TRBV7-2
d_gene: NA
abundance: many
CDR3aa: CASSLSGEDTQYF
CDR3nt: TGTGCCAGCAGCTTATCAGGGGAGGATACGCAGTATTTT

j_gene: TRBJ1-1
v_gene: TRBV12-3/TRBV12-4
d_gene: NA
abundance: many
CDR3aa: CASSFNPTGEAFF
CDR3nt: TGTGCCAGCAGTTTTAACCCGACCGGTGAAGCTTTCTTT